A single TCR beta chain is shown here with its context. This CDR3 contains 15 residues. The trim removed 4 bases at V and 2 bases at J, leaving 6 bases unmatched. The V gene's germline CDR1 is LNHDA and CDR2 SQIVND (reference sequence). The data belong to a study of OX40 agonist ivuxolimab in advanced cancers. Data came from immunoSEQ multiplex PCR; TCRdb stores just in-frame clones and leaves some out. The sample yields approximately 48,000 clones, about 77% seen once. The V and J genes are TRBV19 and TRBJ1-2; 8 bases fit TRBD1. The material sequenced was CD4+ or CD8+ T cells sorted from blood, taken in a trial of the OX40 agonist ivuxolimab. This TCR was recovered from an adult with an advanced solid tumor such as melanoma, head and neck, liver or kidney cancer. CDR3 region: CASSTPTGENYGYTF. DNA of the CDR3: TGTGCCAGTAGTACCCCGACAGGGGAGAACTATGGCTACACCTTC.